One and the same sample provided the 23 T cell receptor beta chains below, sequenced in a study of T cells in Graves' hyperthyroidism and ophthalmopathy. RNA transcripts were the template for amplifying TCR beta CDR3 regions. A first-round RT-PCR of the TCR CDR3 used the HTBI primer set. TCRdb reprocessed the multiplex PCR reads via MiXCR and lists one record per CDR3 protein. This table has under 350,000 distinct CDR3 sequences, about 17% appearing once. Sequenced sample: blood. These receptors all stem from a woman aged 60-75 years with Graves' ophthalmopathy.

The chain has TRBV9 and TRBJ1-6; TRBD1 aligns across 9 bases. Trimming cost V 4 bases and J 0 bases; bases outside gene matches: 5. The CDR3 contains 17 residues. CDR1 is SGDLS, CDR2 YYNGEE, per germline. CDR3 residues: CASSSGTGHSYNSPLHF. The CDR3 coding sequence is TGTGCCAGCAGCTCCGGGACAGGGCACTCCTATAATTCACCCCTCCACTTT.

The chain couples TRBV5-1 to TRBJ1-2, with a possible D match to TRBD1 (6 bases). The V gene lost 0 bases and the J gene lost 2 bases, with 17 bases spanning the gap. This CDR3 region has 17 residues. The V gene's germline CDR1 is SGHRS and CDR2 YFSETQ. CDR3 bases: TGCGCCAGCAGCTTGGGACTAACAGGGCTCGAAAACTATGGCTACACCTTC. It specifies CASSLGLTGLENYGYTF.

This clonotype was picked up many times. The chain has TRBV11-2 and TRBJ2-3, with 8 bases fitting TRBD2. This CDR3 is 16 amino acids long. Per the germline V gene, CDR1 is SGHAT and CDR2 is FQNNGV. After removal of 2 bases from V and 2 bases from J, the junction contained 6 bases not matched to a gene. Written as DNA, the CDR3 is TGTGCCAGCAGCTTAAGGCTAGCGGGTTCCACAGATACGCAGTATTTT. Its protein is CASSLRLAGSTDTQYF.

This clonotype occurred a few times. The chain uses TRBV5-5 and TRBJ2-7, with D unresolved. CDR3 size: 13 residues. Trimming removed 4 bases at V and 3 bases at J, with 11 bases between. Germline V gene lookup returns CDR1 SGHKS and CDR2 YYEKEE (reference sequence). CDR3 residues: CASSPTELYEQYF. The CDR3 DNA follows: TGTGCCAGCAGCCCGACTGAGCTCTACGAGCAGTACTTC.

Comments on this clonotype: Just one base apart from a much larger clone, this may be a read error. The V and J genes are TRBV28 and TRBJ2-6, with D perhaps TRBD2 (5 bases). The CDR3 length is 17 residues. CDR1 MDHEN and CDR2 SYDVKM come from the germline V gene. V lost 6 bases and J 0 bases, leaving 15 bases between the germline ends. CDR3 nucleotides: TGTGCCAGCAGCCCGAGGGCCGGTTTCTCTGGGGCCAACGTCCTGACTTTC. Its translation: CASSPRAGFSGANVLTF.

This clonotype came up many times. V is TRBV9 and J is TRBJ2-7, with 8 positions matching TRBD1. V lost 0 bases and J lost 6; bases outside the gene matches: 8. CDR3 size: 15 residues. CDR1 is SGDLS and CDR2 is YYNGEE in the germline V gene. The CDR3 nucleotides read TGTGCCAGCAGCGTAGAAGGGACAGGCCTATCCGAGCAGTACTTC. Encoded protein: CASSVEGTGLSEQYF.

This clonotype was counted ten times or more. V is TRBV20-1 and J is TRBJ1-5, with TRBD1 as a possible D gene (5 bases). Germline V lookup: CDR1 DFQATT, CDR2 SNEGSKA (reference sequence). The CDR3 is made up of 20 amino acids. V was cut by 6 bases and J by 7 bases, with 37 bases left in between. CDR3: CSAAGPTARDLRGVGQPQHF. In DNA form, the CDR3 reads TGCAGTGCCGCAGGCCCTACGGCTAGAGATCTTAGAGGGGTAGGGCAGCCCCAGCATTTT.

This clonotype was detected only a few times. This chain uses TRBV12-5 with TRBJ2-5; D gene ambiguous. CDR3 size: 13 residues. CDR1 is LGHNT, CDR2 FRNRAP, per germline. The V end lost 6 bases, the J end lost 2 bases, and 10 bases lay between the germline ends. CDR3 amino acids: CASGLTPQETQYF. In nucleotides, the CDR3 is TGTGCTAGTGGCCTGACTCCTCAAGAGACCCAGTACTTC.

This clonotype has a count of ten or more. The rearrangement uses TRBV5-5 and TRBJ2-3; D remains unclear. The CDR3 runs to 11 residues. Per germline, CDR1 SGHKS and CDR2 YYEKEE (reference sequence). With 5 bases removed from V and 5 bases from J, the gap between germline ends came to 6 bases. The CDR3 reads CASRGKDTQYF. In nucleotides, the CDR3 is TGTGCCAGCAGGGGGAAAGATACGCAGTATTTT.

This clonotype appeared many times. V usage is TRBV12-3 or TRBV12-4 and J usage is TRBJ2-6; no clear D. Trimming cost V 4 bases and J 2 bases, with 9 bases left between them. The CDR3 sequence is 15 residues long. CDR3 nucleotide sequence: TGTGCCAGCAGTTCCTCCGCAGCTGGGGCCAACGTCCTGACTTTC. It is translated as CASSSSAAGANVLTF.

In nucleotides, the CDR3 is TGCGCCAGCAGCCGCAGGGGGGGTCTGGACATTCAGTACTTC. Its protein is CASSRRGGLDIQYF. This chain connects TRBV5-1 to TRBJ2-4, with D tentatively TRBD1 or TRBD2 (7 bases each). The V gene lost 4 bases and the J gene lost 8 bases, with 16 bases spanning the gap. The germline gives CDR1 SGHRS, CDR2 YFSETQ. The CDR3 consists of 14 residues.

This clonotype was counted many times. The genes are TRBV12-3 or TRBV12-4 and TRBJ1-5, with TRBD1 matching over 9 bases. The CDR3 extends over 13 amino acids. J was trimmed by 6 bases and V by 3 bases; bases with no gene match: 0. CDR3 sequence reads: CASSLGQGQPQHF. The CDR3 DNA reads as TGTGCCAGCAGTTTGGGACAGGGTCAGCCCCAGCATTTT.

A few counts support this clonotype. The J gene is TRBJ1-2, the V gene TRBV4-2, with 7 nucleotides matching TRBD1. Germline V CDR1 and CDR2: LGHNA, YNFKEQ. With V trimmed by 2 bases and J by 3 bases, 3 bases remained unmatched. The CDR3 runs 14 residues. The CDR3 sequence is CASSQSQGDYGYTF. CDR3 coding DNA: TGTGCCAGCAGCCAAAGCCAGGGGGACTATGGCTACACCTTC.

At least ten counts were recorded for this clonotype. One end of the junction is discordant with germline, which a read error may explain. V and J are TRBV28 and TRBJ1-5; 7 bases match TRBD1. This CDR3 spans 14 amino acids. The germline V gene encodes CDR1 MDHEN and CDR2 SYDVKM. The CDR3 spells CASNGRTGKQPQHF. The DNA of the CDR3 is TGTGCCAGCAATGGTAGGACAGGCAAGCAGCCCCAGCATTTT.

The chain joins TRBV12-3 or TRBV12-4 to TRBJ1-2, with TRBD1 as a possible D gene (5 bases). V was pared by 6 bases and J by 1 base, with 9 bases between. The CDR3 covers 13 residues. The CDR3 sequence: CASRTTVNYGYTF. As DNA, the CDR3 is TGTGCCAGCAGGACGACAGTTAACTATGGCTACACCTTC.

The chain is built from TRBV20-1 and TRBJ2-3; possibly TRBD1 for D (7 bases). The CDR3 consists of 13 residues. Looked up from germline, CDR1 is DFQATT and CDR2 is SNEGSKA (reference sequence). The V end was cut by 3 bases, the J end by 4 bases, with 11 bases between. The CDR3 here is CSARRDSADTQYF. In DNA form, the CDR3 reads TGCAGTGCTAGGCGGGACAGTGCAGATACGCAGTATTTT.

This clonotype was observed many times. The chain joins TRBV29-1 to TRBJ2-7; 7 bases fit TRBD1. Germline CDR1 SQVTM, CDR2 ANQGSEA. CDR3 size: 14 residues. Unmatched junction bases numbered 9, after V lost 5 bases and J lost 2 bases. CDR3 protein: CSVQIGTEPYEQYF. CDR3 nucleotides: TGCAGCGTTCAGATTGGGACAGAACCCTACGAGCAGTACTTC.

The chain carries TRBV7-9 and TRBJ1-1, with D tentatively TRBD1 (5 bases). CDR1 is SEHNR, CDR2 FQNEAQ, per germline (reference sequence). The CDR3 has 17 amino acids. Trimming shortened V by 0 bases and J by 7 bases, and 21 bases separated the two germline ends. The CDR3 DNA reads TGTGCCAGCAGCTTAGCGGGGGGAGCCTTTTTTGGACTTGAAGCTTTCTTT. Amino acids: CASSLAGGAFFGLEAFF.

This clonotype was counted ten times or more. This chain links TRBV20-1 with TRBJ2-3; TRBD2 might be the D (6 bases). The CDR3 sequence is 12 residues long. The germline CDR1 and CDR2 sequences are DFQATT and SNEGSKA (reference sequence). CDR3 sequence (DNA): TGCACCGGGGGACCCCGTCGGGATACGCAGTATTTT. This translates into CTGGPRRDTQYF.

The chain links TRBV4-3 to TRBJ2-4, with D possibly being TRBD2 (6 bases). V was pared by 4 bases and J by 10 bases, with 17 bases between. The CDR3 sequence is 14 residues long. Germline-derived CDR1 and CDR2 are LGHNA and YSLEER. The CDR3 region is CASSPHGRGGIQYF. CDR3 sequence (DNA): TGCGCCAGCAGCCCCCACGGGCGGGGCGGGATTCAGTACTTC.

This clonotype has only a few counts. The chain links TRBV24-1 to TRBJ2-2, with D possibly called TRBD1 or TRBD2 (6 bases each). The germline V gene encodes CDR1 KGHDR and CDR2 SFDVKD. Trimming shortened V by 2 bases and J by 1 base, and 16 bases separated the two germline ends. This CDR3 contains 18 residues. This CDR3 reads CATSDSRGQTGNTGELFF. The CDR3 nucleotides read TGTGCCACCAGTGATTCCCGGGGGCAAACCGGGAACACCGGGGAGCTGTTTTTT.

About this clonotype: This sequence may be a read error, since a much larger clone differs from it by one base. The chain links TRBV6-1 to TRBJ1-2; D is perhaps TRBD1 (6 bases). The CDR3 is made up of 17 amino acids. CDR1 and CDR2 from the germline V gene are MNHNS and SASEGT. Trimming removed 6 bases from V and 3 bases from J, with 23 bases in between. This chain's CDR3 is CASRSNRGRGRHYGYTF. The DNA for the CDR3 is TGTGCCAGCAGATCAAACCGGGGACGGGGGCGCCACTATGGCTACACCTTC.

This clonotype was counted many times. The V call is TRBV7-6, the J call TRBJ2-3; D not resolved. Germline V gene data show CDR1 as SGHVS and CDR2 as FNYEAQ. The CDR3 covers 14 residues. V was clipped by 0 bases and J by 8 bases, with 12 bases between them. The CDR3, as DNA: TGTGCCAGCAGCTTAGCACCTGCAAAGGGTACGCAGTATTTT. As protein: CASSLAPAKGTQYF. The whole variable domain, filled in from reference TRBV7-6 and TRBJ2-3, reads GAGVSQSPRYKVTKRGQDVALRCDPISGHVSLYWYRQALGQGPEFLTYFNYEAQQDKSGLPNDRFSAERPEGSISTLTIQRTEQRDSAMYRCASSLAPAKGTQYFGPGTRLTVL.